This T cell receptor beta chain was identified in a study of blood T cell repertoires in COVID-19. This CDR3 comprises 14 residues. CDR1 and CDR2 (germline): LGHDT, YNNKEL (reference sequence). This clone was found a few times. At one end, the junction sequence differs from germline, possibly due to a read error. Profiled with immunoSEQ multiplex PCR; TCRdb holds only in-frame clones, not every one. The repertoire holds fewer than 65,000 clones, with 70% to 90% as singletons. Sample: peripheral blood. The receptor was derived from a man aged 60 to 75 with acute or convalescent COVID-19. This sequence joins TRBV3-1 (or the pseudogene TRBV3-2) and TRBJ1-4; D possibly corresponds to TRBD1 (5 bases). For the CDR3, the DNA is TGTGCCAGCAGCCAAGAAAGGGGCTTGGGAAAAACTGTTTTT. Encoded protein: CASSQERGLGKTVF.